Listed here are 10 T cell receptor beta chains from one sample, sequenced in a study of cytomegalovirus exposure and HLA in healthy donors. This PCR relied on a set of 60 Vbeta primers and 13 Jbeta primers. Sequencing used immunoSEQ multiplex PCR; TCRdb keeps in-frame clones, though not all of them. The table shows 200,000 or so clones, with 75% to 85% occurring only once. Sample: PBMCs. The receptors originated from a woman aged 18-29 years in good health and CMV-seropositive.

This clone was counted only a few times. CDR3 residues: CASSERTSGGAYPYEQYF. The CDR3 region has the DNA TGTGCCAGCAGTGAAAGGACTAGCGGGGGGGCCTACCCATACGAGCAGTACTTC. This chain links TRBV6-1 with TRBJ2-7, with 15 positions matching TRBD2. Germline V gene sequence: CDR1 MNHNS, CDR2 SASEGT. The CDR3 is 18 residues long. J was trimmed by 4 bases and V by 2 bases; bases with no gene match: 9.

V gene TRBV18 combines with J gene TRBJ2-5; the D gene is possibly TRBD1 (7 bases). Trimming took off 6 bases at V and 2 bases at J, with 13 bases between the two ends. CDR1 and CDR2 (germline): KGHSH, LQKENI. This CDR3 contains 14 residues. The CDR3 DNA is TGTGCCAGCTCGCTTCAGGGGGGACAAGAGACCCAGTACTTC. It is translated as CASSLQGGQETQYF.

The chain uses TRBV2 and TRBJ2-5; 7 positions match TRBD2. Germline V gene sequence: CDR1 SNHLY, CDR2 FYNNEI. This CDR3 has 12 residues. Trimming removed 6 bases from V and 5 bases from J; junction bases left unmatched: 3. The CDR3 nucleotides are TGTGCCAGCAGCGGAGCGGGGGAGACCCAGTACTTC. This gives the protein CASSGAGETQYF. Full variable domain (remainder filled in from reference TRBV2 and TRBJ2-5): EPEVTQTPSHQVTQMGQEVILRCVPISNHLYFYWYRQILGQKVEFLVSFYNNEISEKSEIFDDQFSVERPDGSNFTLKIRSTKLEDSAMYFCASSGAGETQYFGPGTRLLVL.

The chain joins TRBV13 to TRBJ1-1, with D possibly TRBD1 on 6 matching bases. The CDR3 spans 14 residues. Trimming took 5 bases from V and 3 from J, leaving 13 bases between them. Germline V lookup: CDR1 PRHDT, CDR2 FYEKMQ (reference sequence). The CDR3 DNA follows: TGTGCCAGCAGCCCCAAGGGGGGGGACACTGAAGCTTTCTTT. This sequence encodes CASSPKGGDTEAFF.

V usage is TRBV5-1 and J usage is TRBJ1-1, with D possibly matching TRBD1 (5 bases). There are 17 residues in the CDR3. Trimming shortened V by 0 bases and J by 0 bases, and 15 bases separated the two germline ends. The germline gives CDR1 SGHRS, CDR2 YFSETQ. This CDR3 reads CASSLVTGGEVNTEAFF. The CDR3 nucleotides read TGCGCCAGCAGCTTGGTGACCGGGGGGGAGGTGAACACTGAAGCTTTCTTT.

The chain uses TRBV4-1 and TRBJ1-1; 10 positions match TRBD1. The V gene end was trimmed by 2 bases and the J gene end by 0 bases; junction bases not matched to a gene: 6. The CDR3 runs 17 residues. Germline CDR1 MGHRA, CDR2 YSYEKL. As DNA, the CDR3 is TGCGCCAGCAGCCAAACAAGGGACAGGGGATTGAACACTGAAGCTTTCTTT. This translates into CASSQTRDRGLNTEAFF.

This chain uses TRBV27 with TRBJ2-7, with 13 bases that match TRBD2. V lost 5 bases to trimming and J lost 5 bases; unmatched junction nucleotides: 12. This CDR3 has 17 amino acids. Germline assignment: CDR1 MNHEY and CDR2 SMNVEV (reference sequence). As DNA, the CDR3 is TGTGCCAGCAGTACGACTAGCGGGGGGACCCGTCTTCACGAGCAGTACGTC. Translation gives CASSTTSGGTRLHEQYV.

In its sample, this clone was seen once. V and J are TRBV27 and TRBJ1-2, with 7 bases lining up with TRBD1. Germline V gene data show CDR1 as MNHEY and CDR2 as SMNVEV (reference sequence). This CDR3 is 13 amino acids long. Trimming at V came to 6 bases and at J to 4 bases, leaving 5 bases not matched to a gene. CDR3 bases: TGTGCCAGCAGGCCAGCAGGGGGCTATGGCTACACCTTC. This codes for CASRPAGGYGYTF.

The chain is built from TRBV11-3 and TRBJ2-3; 7 nucleotides agree with TRBD2. The CDR3 spans 19 residues. V gave up 2 bases and J gave up 2 bases; unmatched junction bases: 16. The germline V gene has CDR1 SGHNT and CDR2 YENEEA. The DNA of the CDR3 is TGTGCCAGCAGCTTATCCCCCTTGTTTAGCGGGCGATCCACAGATACGCAGTATTTT. It yields the protein CASSLSPLFSGRSTDTQYF.

The CDR3 nucleotides read TGTGCCAGCAGCGGGACAGCCAAGGGCCAGGGGCAGTACTTC. Its translation: CASSGTAKGQGQYF. V gene TRBV7-9 combines with J gene TRBJ2-7; 7 bases map to TRBD1. After removal of 5 bases from V and 9 bases from J, the junction contained 13 bases not matched to a gene. CDR1 and CDR2 from the germline V gene are SEHNR and FQNEAQ (reference sequence). The length of the CDR3 is 14 residues.